The 7 T cell receptor beta chains reported below all come from one sample, sequenced in a study of T cell changes during pregnancy in multiple sclerosis. Here immunoSEQ multiplex PCR was the method, and the copy in TCRdb shows in-frame clones only, minus some. The sample has 30,000 to 35,000 clones, around nine tenths seen once. This specimen consisted of CD8+ T cells from peripheral blood mononuclear cells, obtained before pregnancy. The receptor set was obtained from a female donor with multiple sclerosis, enrolled in a pregnancy study.

The rearrangement uses TRBV21-1 and TRBJ2-3; TRBD2 is the table's D call, not checked against the DNA. TRBV21-1 is a pseudogene segment. The length of the CDR3 is 14 residues. The CDR3: CASEVPGRSDTQYF. The CDR3 DNA is TGTGCCAGCGAGGTGCCCGGAAGGTCAGATACGCAGTATTTT.

V usage is TRBV7-9 and J usage is TRBJ1-2, with D unresolved. CDR1 is SEHNR, CDR2 FQNEAQ, per germline (reference sequence). The CDR3 covers 13 residues. The V gene lost 5 bases and the J gene lost 0 bases, with 7 bases spanning the gap. CDR3: CASSPSANYGYTF. DNA for the CDR3: TGTGCCAGCAGCCCGTCAGCTAACTATGGCTACACCTTC.

In this sample, this clone turned up a few times. The DNA for the CDR3 is TGCGCCAGCAGCTTGGAGGTCGCGGGACTGGATAACAATGAGCAGTTCTTC. It specifies CASSLEVAGLDNNEQFF. The rearrangement links TRBV5-1 to TRBJ2-1; D may be TRBD2 (6 bases). The CDR3 consists of 17 residues. CDR1 SGHRS and CDR2 YFSETQ come from the germline V gene. Trimming removed 0 bases at V and 5 bases at J, with 18 bases between.

The J gene is TRBJ1-6, the V gene TRBV10-3, with D possibly TRBD1 on 6 matching bases. CDR1 is ENHRY, CDR2 SYGVKD, per germline. CDR3 length equals 15 residues. The ends were cut back, 2 bases at V and 5 bases at J, with 10 bases in the middle. The CDR3 DNA is TGTGCCATCAGTGAGAGGACAGAAGATAATTCACCCCTCCACTTT. Translating it yields CAISERTEDNSPLHF.

This chain joins TRBV7-9 and TRBJ2-1; 9 bases agree with TRBD1. This CDR3 contains 15 residues. V lost 5 bases, J lost 2 bases, and 4 bases stayed unmatched. The germline gives CDR1 SEHNR, CDR2 FQNEAQ (reference sequence). CDR3 loop: CASSTGQGPYNEQFF. The CDR3 nucleotides are TGTGCCAGCAGCACAGGACAGGGGCCCTACAATGAGCAGTTCTTC.

The chain joins TRBV4-3 to TRBJ2-1; D call uncertain. Trimming stripped 2 bases from V and 8 bases from J, with 10 bases between. This CDR3 region has 13 residues. Germline CDR1 LGHNA, CDR2 YSLEER. This CDR3 is CASSQNGYDEQFF. The CDR3 DNA sequence: TGCGCCAGCAGCCAAAACGGGTACGATGAGCAGTTCTTC.

The V call is TRBV7-6, the J call TRBJ1-1; D not resolved. V was cut by 1 base and J by 1 base, with 13 bases left in between. CDR1 and CDR2 from the germline V gene are SGHVS and FNYEAQ. The CDR3 has 16 residues. For the CDR3, the DNA is TGTGCCAGCAGCTTAGGGGTGGCGGGCCGGAACACTGAAGCTTTCTTT. Protein product: CASSLGVAGRNTEAFF.